Detailed here is one TCR beta chain. Germline lookup yields CDR1 SGHTA and CDR2 FQGNSA. The CDR3 consists of 15 residues. Drawing of peripheral blood yielded 7.5 to 10 milliliters from each donor. Combining a sample-barcoded 5' primer with a J-beta primer mix, a second PCR ran for about 7 to 12 cycles. All samples yielded 3 million or more CDR3-containing paired-end reads. TCRdb fed the 5' RACE reads into MiXCR, producing one record per CDR3 protein. Of over 700,000 distinct CDR3 sequences listed, 25% are singletons. This entry comes from a study of blood T cells in healthy people across ages. The sample also formed part of further work on T cells of mothers and their children. Per that study: The study obtained over 8 million TCR beta CDR3 reads per mother and some 3 million per child. The output of TCR recombination is shaped by thymic selection similarly in related and unrelated pairs.

V gene TRBV7-2 combines with J gene TRBJ2-5, with TRBD2 matching 8 bases. The closer fit of TRBJ2-7 to the DNA end suggests the J call may be wrong. The specimen was blood. The receptor's source is a boy younger than 18 in good health. CDR3 DNA: TGTGCCAGCAGCTTATGTCGGGAGGGCCTTTGCGAGCAGTACTTC. Its translation: CASSLCREGLCEQYF.